This T cell receptor (beta chain) was identified in a study of blood T cell repertoires in COVID-19. Clones were sequenced by immunoSEQ multiplex PCR, and TCRdb holds only the in-frame ones, with some missing. This repertoire shows hundreds of thousands of clones, about 88% found once; its top ten account for 2% to 2.5%. What was sequenced was peripheral blood. The TCR comes from a woman between 35 and 50 years old who had recovered from COVID-19.

The chain's CDR3 is CASSFRTGGNYNEQFF. The CDR3 nucleotides are TGTGCCAGCAGCTTCCGGACAGGGGGAAATTACAATGAGCAGTTCTTC. V is TRBV11-1 and J is TRBJ2-1; 10 bases are a match to TRBD1. This CDR3 contains 16 residues. Germline V gene lookup returns CDR1 SGHAT and CDR2 FQDESV (reference sequence). J was trimmed by 4 bases and V by 3 bases; bases with no gene match: 6.